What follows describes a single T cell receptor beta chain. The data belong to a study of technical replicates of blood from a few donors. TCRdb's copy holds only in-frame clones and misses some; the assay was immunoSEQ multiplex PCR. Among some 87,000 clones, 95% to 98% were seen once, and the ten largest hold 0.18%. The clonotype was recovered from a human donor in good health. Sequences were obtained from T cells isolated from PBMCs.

The CDR3 spells CASREGQEGVKLFF. In DNA, the CDR3 is TGTGCCAGCAGAGAGGGACAGGAAGGGGTCAAACTGTTTTTT. The genes are TRBV6-5 and TRBJ1-4; 8 bases line up with TRBD1. The germline gives CDR1 MNHEY, CDR2 SVGAGI. The V and J ends lost 6 bases and 11 bases, in that order; junction bases with no gene match: 11. The CDR3 spans 14 residues.